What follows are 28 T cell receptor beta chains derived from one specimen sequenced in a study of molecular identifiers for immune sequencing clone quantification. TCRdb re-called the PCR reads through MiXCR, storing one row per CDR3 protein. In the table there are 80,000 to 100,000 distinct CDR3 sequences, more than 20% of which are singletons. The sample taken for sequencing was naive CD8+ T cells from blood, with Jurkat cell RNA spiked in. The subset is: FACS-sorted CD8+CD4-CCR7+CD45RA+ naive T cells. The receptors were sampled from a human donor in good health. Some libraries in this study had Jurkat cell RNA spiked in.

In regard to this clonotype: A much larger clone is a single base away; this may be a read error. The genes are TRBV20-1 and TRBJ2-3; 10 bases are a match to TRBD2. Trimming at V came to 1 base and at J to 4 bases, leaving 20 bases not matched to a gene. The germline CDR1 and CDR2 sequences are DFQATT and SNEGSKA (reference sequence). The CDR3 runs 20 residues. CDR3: CSARAPTGTSASRGADTQYF. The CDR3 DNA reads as TGCAGTGCTAGAGCTCCTACCGGGACTAGCGCGTCCAGGGGGGCAGATACGCAGTATTTT.

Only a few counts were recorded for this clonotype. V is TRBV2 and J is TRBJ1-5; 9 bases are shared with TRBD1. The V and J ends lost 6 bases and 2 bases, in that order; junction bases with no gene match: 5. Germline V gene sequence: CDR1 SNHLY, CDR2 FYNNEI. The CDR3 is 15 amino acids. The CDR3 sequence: CASRRDREGNQPQHF. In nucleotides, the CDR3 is TGTGCCAGCAGGAGGGACAGGGAGGGCAATCAGCCCCAGCATTTT.

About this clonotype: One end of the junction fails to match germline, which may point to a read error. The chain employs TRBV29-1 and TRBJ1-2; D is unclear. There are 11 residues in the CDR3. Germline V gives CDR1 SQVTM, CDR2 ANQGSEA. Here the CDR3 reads CSVVSNYGNTF. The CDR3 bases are TGCAGCGTTGTGTCCAACTATGGCAACACCTTC.

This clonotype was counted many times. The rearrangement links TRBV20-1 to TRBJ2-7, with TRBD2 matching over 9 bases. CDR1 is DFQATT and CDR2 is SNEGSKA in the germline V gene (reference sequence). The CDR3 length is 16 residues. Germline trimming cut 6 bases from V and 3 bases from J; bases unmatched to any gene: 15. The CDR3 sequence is CSAFPQTSGSYYEQYF. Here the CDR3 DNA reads TGCAGTGCCTTCCCCCAAACTAGCGGGTCCTACTACGAGCAGTACTTC.

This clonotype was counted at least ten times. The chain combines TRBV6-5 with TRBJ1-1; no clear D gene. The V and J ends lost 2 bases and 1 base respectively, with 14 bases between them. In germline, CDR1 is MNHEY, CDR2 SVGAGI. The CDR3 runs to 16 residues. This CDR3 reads CASSYDLGPGNTEAFF. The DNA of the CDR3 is TGTGCCAGCAGTTACGATCTCGGTCCGGGGAACACTGAAGCTTTCTTT.

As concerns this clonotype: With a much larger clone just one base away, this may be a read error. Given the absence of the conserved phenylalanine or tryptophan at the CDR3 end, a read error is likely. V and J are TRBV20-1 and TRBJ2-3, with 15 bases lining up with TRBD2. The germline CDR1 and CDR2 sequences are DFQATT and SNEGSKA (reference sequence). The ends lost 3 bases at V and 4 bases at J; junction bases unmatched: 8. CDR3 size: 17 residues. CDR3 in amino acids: CSARSGLAGGGADTQYY. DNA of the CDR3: TGCAGTGCTAGGTCGGGACTAGCGGGGGGAGGTGCAGATACGCAGTATTAT.

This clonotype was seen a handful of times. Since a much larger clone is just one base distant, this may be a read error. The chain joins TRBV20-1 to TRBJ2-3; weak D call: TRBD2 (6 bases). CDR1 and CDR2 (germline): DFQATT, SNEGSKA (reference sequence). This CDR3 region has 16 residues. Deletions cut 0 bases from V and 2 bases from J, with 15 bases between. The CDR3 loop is CSARDSEGTLTDTQYF. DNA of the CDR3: TGCAGTGCTAGAGATTCGGAGGGTACGCTCACAGATACGCAGTATTTT.

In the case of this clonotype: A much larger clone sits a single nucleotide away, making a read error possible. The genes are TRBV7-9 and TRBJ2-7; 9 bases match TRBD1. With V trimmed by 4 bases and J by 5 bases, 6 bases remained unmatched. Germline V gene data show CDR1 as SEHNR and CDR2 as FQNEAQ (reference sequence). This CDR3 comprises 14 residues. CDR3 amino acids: CASSCGTGIDEQYF. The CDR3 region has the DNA TGTGCCAGCAGCTGCGGGACAGGGATCGACGAGCAGTACTTC.

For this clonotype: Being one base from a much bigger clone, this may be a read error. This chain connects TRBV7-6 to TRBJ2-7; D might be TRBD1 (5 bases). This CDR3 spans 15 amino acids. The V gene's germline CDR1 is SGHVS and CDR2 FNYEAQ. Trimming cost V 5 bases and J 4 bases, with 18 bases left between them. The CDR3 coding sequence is TGTGCCAGCAGCCCCAGGGCTAGTATGGGATACGAGCAGTACTTC. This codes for CASSPRASMGYEQYF.

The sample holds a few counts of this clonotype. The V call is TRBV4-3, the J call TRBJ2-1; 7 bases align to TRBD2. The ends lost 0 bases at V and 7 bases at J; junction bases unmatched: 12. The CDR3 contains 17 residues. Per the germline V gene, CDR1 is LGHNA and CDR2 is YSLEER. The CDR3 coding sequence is TGCGCCAGCAGCCAAGATAAGATTGGTGGACTAGAGAATGAGCAGTTCTTC. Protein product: CASSQDKIGGLENEQFF.

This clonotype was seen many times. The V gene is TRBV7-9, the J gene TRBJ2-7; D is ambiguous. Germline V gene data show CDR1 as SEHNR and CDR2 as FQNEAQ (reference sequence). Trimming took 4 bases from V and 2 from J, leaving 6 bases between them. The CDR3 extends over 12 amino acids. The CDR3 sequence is CASSSPAYEQYF. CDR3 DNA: TGTGCCAGCAGCTCACCGGCCTACGAGCAGTACTTC.

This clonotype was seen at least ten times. The CDR3 nucleotides are TGTGCCAGCAGCTTAGAAGGGGGAGAAGAGACCCAGTACTTC. Encoded protein: CASSLEGGEETQYF. The chain uses TRBV13 and TRBJ2-5; TRBD1 is a possible D gene (6 bases). V lost 1 base and J 3 bases, leaving 9 bases between the germline ends. The germline gives CDR1 PRHDT, CDR2 FYEKMQ (reference sequence). This CDR3 comprises 14 residues. The variable domain in full, with the rest retrieved from reference TRBV13 and TRBJ2-5, is AAGVIQSPRHLIKEKRETATLKCYPIPRHDTVYWYQQGPGQDPQFLISFYEKMQSDKGSIPDRFSAQQFSDYHSELNMSSLELGDSALYFCASSLEGGEETQYFGPGTRLLVL.

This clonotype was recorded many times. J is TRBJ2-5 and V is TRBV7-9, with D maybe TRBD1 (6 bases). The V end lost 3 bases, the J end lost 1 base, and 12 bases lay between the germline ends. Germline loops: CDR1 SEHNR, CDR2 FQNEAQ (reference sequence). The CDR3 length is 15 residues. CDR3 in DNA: TGTGCCAGCAGCTTTGATCACAGGGCCCAAGAGACCCAGTACTTC. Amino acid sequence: CASSFDHRAQETQYF.

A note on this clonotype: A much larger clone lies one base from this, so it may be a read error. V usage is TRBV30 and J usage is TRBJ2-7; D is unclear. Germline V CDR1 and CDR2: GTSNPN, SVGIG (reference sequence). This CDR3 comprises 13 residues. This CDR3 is CAWSRGRFYEQHF. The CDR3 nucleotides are TGTGCCTGGTCCCGAGGTAGATTCTACGAGCAGCACTTC. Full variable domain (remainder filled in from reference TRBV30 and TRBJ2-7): SQTIHQWPATLVQPVGSPLSLECTVEGTSNPNLYWYRQAAGRGLQLLFYSVGIGQISSEVPQNLSASRPQDRQFILSSKKLLLSDSGFYLCAWSRGRFYEQHFGPGTRLTVT.

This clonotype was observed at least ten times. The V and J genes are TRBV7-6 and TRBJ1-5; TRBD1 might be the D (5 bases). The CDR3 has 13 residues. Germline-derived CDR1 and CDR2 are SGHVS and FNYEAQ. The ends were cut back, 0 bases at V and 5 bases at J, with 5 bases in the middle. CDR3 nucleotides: TGTGCCAGCAGCTTAGCAGGGGATCAGCCCCAGCATTTT. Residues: CASSLAGDQPQHF.

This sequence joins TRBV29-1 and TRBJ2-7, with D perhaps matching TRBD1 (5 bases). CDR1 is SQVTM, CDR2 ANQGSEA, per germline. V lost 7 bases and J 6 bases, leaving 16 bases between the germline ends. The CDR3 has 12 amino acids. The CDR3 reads CSGEVRASEQYF. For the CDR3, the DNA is TGCAGCGGTGAGGTCAGGGCCTCCGAGCAGTACTTC.

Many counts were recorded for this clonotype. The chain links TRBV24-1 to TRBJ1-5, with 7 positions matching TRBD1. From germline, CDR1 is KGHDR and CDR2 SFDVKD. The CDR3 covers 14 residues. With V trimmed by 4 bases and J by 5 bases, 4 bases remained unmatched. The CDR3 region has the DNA TGTGCCACCAGTGACAGGGGGACCGATCAGCCCCAGCATTTT. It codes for CATSDRGTDQPQHF.

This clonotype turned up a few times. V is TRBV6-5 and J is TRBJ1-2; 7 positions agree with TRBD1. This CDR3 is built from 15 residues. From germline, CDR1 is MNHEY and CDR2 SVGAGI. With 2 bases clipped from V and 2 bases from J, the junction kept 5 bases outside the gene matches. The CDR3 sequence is CASSYGAGGNYGYTF. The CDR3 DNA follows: TGTGCCAGCAGTTACGGGGCAGGGGGAAACTATGGCTACACCTTC.

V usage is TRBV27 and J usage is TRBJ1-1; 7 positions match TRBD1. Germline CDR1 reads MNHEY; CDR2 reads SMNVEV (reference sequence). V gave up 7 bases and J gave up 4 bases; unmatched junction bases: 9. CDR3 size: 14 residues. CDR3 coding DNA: TGTGCCAGCAACCTCGCAGGGGGGGGCACTGAAGCTTTCTTT. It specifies CASNLAGGGTEAFF.

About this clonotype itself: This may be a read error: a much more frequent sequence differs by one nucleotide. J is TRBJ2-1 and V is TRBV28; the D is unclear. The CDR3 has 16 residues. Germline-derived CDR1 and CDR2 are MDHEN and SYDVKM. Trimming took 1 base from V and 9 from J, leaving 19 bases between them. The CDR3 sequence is CASSLLVRSAIGEQFF. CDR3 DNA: TGTGCCAGCAGTTTATTGGTTCGGTCTGCAATCGGTGAGCAGTTCTTC.

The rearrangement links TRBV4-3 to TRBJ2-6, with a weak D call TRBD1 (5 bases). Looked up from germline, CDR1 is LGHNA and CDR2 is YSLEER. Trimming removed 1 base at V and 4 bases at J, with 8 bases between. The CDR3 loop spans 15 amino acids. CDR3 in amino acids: CASSQARQGANVLTF. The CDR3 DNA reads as TGCGCCAGCAGCCAAGCTCGACAGGGGGCCAACGTCCTGACTTTC.

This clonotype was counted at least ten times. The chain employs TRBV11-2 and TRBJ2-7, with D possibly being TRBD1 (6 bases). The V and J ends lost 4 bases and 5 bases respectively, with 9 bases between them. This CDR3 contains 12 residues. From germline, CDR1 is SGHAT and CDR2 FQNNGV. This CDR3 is CASSSQGNEQYF. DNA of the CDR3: TGTGCCAGCAGCTCACAGGGTAACGAGCAGTACTTC.

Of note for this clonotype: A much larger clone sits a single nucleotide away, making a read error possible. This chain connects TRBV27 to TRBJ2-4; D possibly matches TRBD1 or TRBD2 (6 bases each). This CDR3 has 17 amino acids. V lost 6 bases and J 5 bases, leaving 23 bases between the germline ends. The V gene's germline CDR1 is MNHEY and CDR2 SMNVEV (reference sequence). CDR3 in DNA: TGTGCCAGCAGCCTAGGGGGGCCGGTCAGGGCCGAAAACATTCAGTACTTC. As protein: CASSLGGPVRAENIQYF.

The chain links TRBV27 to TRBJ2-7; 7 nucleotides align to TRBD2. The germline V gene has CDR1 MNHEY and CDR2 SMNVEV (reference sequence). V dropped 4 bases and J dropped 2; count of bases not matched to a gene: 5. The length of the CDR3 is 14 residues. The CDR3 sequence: CASSWRAGTYEQYF. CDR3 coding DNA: TGTGCCAGCAGTTGGCGAGCGGGAACCTACGAGCAGTACTTC.

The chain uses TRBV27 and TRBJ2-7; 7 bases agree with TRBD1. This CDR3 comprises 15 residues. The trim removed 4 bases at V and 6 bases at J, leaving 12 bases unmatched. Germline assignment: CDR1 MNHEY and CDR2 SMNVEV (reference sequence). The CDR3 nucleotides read TGTGCCAGCAGTTCCACTAGGGGGCTTGATCGCGAGCAGTACTTC. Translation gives CASSSTRGLDREQYF.

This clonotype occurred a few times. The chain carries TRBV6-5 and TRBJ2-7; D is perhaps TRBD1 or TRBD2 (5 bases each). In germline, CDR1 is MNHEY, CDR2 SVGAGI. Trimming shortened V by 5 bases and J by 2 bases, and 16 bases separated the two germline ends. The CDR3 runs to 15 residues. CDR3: CASSPEVGVPYEQYF. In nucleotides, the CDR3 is TGTGCCAGCAGTCCGGAAGTGGGGGTCCCCTACGAGCAGTACTTC.

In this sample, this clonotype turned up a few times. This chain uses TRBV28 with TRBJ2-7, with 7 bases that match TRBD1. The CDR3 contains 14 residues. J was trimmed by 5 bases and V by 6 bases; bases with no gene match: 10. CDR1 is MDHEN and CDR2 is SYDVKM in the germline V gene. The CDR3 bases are TGTGCCAGCAGCGTGATTGGGACAGACGACGAGCAGTACTTC. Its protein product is CASSVIGTDDEQYF. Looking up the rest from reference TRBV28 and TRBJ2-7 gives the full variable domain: DVKVTQSSRYLVKRTGEKVFLECVQDMDHENMFWYRQDPGLGLRLIYFSYDVKMKEKGDIPEGYSVSREKKERFSLILESASTNQTSMYLCASSVIGTDDEQYFGPGTRLTVT.

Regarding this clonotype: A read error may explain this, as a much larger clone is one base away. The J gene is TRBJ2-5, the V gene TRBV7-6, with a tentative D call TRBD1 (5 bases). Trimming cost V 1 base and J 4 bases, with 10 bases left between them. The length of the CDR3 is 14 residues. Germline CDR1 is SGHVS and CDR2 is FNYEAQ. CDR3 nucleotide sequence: TGTGCCAGCAGCTTAGTACAGGTGGCAGAGACCCAGTACTTC. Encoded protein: CASSLVQVAETQYF. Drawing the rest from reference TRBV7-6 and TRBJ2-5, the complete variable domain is GAGVSQSPRYKVTKRGQDVALRCDPISGHVSLYWYRQALGQGPEFLTYFNYEAQQDKSGLPNDRFSAERPEGSISTLTIQRTEQRDSAMYRCASSLVQVAETQYFGPGTRLLVL.